Listed below are T cell receptor beta chains from one sample, sequenced in a study of blood T cell repertoires in COVID-19. Assay: immunoSEQ multiplex PCR; the TCRdb copy retains only in-frame clones and omits some. The sample includes about 45,000 clones, about two thirds of them seen just once. Source material: peripheral blood. The receptors were sampled from a man older than 75 with acute or convalescent COVID-19. CDR3s include the opening cysteine and the closing phenylalanine or tryptophan. The D gene is left open where the match is weak. Clone sizes are given selectively: once, few, many, or a class where the clone is expanded.

>NA|NA|TRBJ1-1|TRBV6-6
TGTGCCAGCAGTTACTCTCTAGACTCGAACACTGAGGCTTTCTTT
CASSYSLDSNTEAFF
>NA|NA|TRBJ1-5|TRBV5-8
TGTGCCAGCAGCTTGACAGGGAACCAGCCCCAGCATTTT
CASSLTGNQPQHF
>NA|NA|TRBJ1-2|TRBV18
TGTGCCAGCTCACCGGATGCGGAGTTAGGCTATGGCTACACCTTC
CASSPDAELGYGYTF
>NA|TRBD2|TRBJ2-7|TRBV6-2/TRBV6-3
TGTGCCAGCAGTTTCCTAACGGGACTAGCGGGAGGAGAGCAGTACTTC
CASSFLTGLAGGEQYF
>NA|NA|TRBJ1-2|TRBV9
TGTGCCAGCAGCGCCACACGAAACTATGGCTACACCTTC
CASSATRNYGYTF
>NA|NA|TRBJ1-2|TRBV7-2
TGTGCCAGCAGCTTAGGGACACGGCTTGGCTACACCTTC
CASSLGTRLGYTF
>NA|NA|TRBJ1-2|TRBV30
TGTGCCTGGTCCCCCCACAGAGACTATGGCTACACCTTC
CAWSPHRDYGYTF
>NA|NA|TRBJ2-1|TRBV5-1
TGCGCCAGCAGCATCGAGGGTTTCCATGAGCAGTTCTTC
CASSIEGFHEQFF
>few|TRBD2|TRBJ2-7|TRBV9
TGTGCCAGCAGCGCCGACGGGGGGGCCCACGAGCAGTACTTC
CASSADGGAHEQYF
>NA|NA|TRBJ1-2|TRBV12-3/TRBV12-4
TGTGCCAGCAGTCCAGGGTTCGGGGGCTACACCTTC
CASSPGFGGYTF
>few|NA|TRBJ1-2|TRBV11-2
TGTGCCAGCAGCTTAGGACAGGAAAACTATGGCTACACCTTC
CASSLGQENYGYTF
>NA|NA|TRBJ1-1|TRBV6-2/TRBV6-3
TGTGCCAGCAGTTATAATCGGCAAGGGGCCTTCATGAACACTGAAGCTTTCTTT
CASSYNRQGAFMNTEAFF
>once|NA|TRBJ2-2|TRBV5-5
TGTGCCAGCAGCTTGTCGGGCAGGGTGAACACCGGGGAGCTGTTTTTT
CASSLSGRVNTGELFF
>once|NA|TRBJ1-2|TRBV6-2/TRBV6-3
TGTGCCAGCAGTTACCTATCTAACTATGGCTACACCTTC
CASSYLSNYGYTF
>NA|NA|TRBJ1-2|TRBV6-5
TGTGCCAGCAGTTACCGAACCCGGACGGGAAACTATGGCTACACCTTC
CASSYRTRTGNYGYTF
>few|NA|TRBJ1-2|TRBV5-1
TGCGCCAGCAGCTTGGTGGGGGGAGTGCTTGACTATGGCTACACCTTC
CASSLVGGVLDYGYTF
>NA|TRBD2|TRBJ2-1|TRBV6-5
TGTGCCAGCAGTCTAGCGGGGGGGTTTTACAATGAGCAGTTCTTC
CASSLAGGFYNEQFF
>NA|TRBD2|TRBJ2-1|TRBV11-2
TGTGCCAGCAGCTTAGCGGGGACTACTTTCTCCTACAATGAGCAGTTCTTC
CASSLAGTTFSYNEQFF
>NA|NA|TRBJ2-7|TRBV7-8
TGTGCCAGCAGCCCGGGACTGGGCCCTTACGAGCAGTACTTC
CASSPGLGPYEQYF
>NA|NA|TRBJ1-2|TRBV30
TGTGCCTGGAGTGTCGGACTCCTTGATAACTATGGCTACACCTTC
CAWSVGLLDNYGYTF
>few|NA|TRBJ2-2|TRBV5-1
TGCGCCAGCAGTGCGGGCCTACCGAACACCGGGGAGCTGTTTTTT
CASSAGLPNTGELFF
>NA|TRBD1|TRBJ1-2|TRBV5-4
TGTGCCAGCAGCGACCGGGACAGGGGGCTAGTTGGCTACACCTTC
CASSDRDRGLVGYTF
>NA|TRBD1|TRBJ1-2|TRBV18
TGTGCCAGCTCACCAGGGACAGGGTCTGTCTATGGCTACACCTTC
CASSPGTGSVYGYTF
>NA|TRBD1|TRBJ1-1|TRBV5-1
TGCGCCAGCAGCTGGACAGGGGCCACCACTGAAGCTTTCTTT
CASSWTGATTEAFF
>NA|NA|TRBJ2-2|TRBV10-3
TGTGCCATCAGTGAAAACAGGGTTATGAACACCGGGGAGCTGTTTTTT
CAISENRVMNTGELFF
>many|NA|TRBJ1-5|TRBV7-2
TGTGCCAGCAGCCCTACTTTTAATCAGCCCCAGCATTTT
CASSPTFNQPQHF
>NA|TRBD1|TRBJ1-2|TRBV9
TGTGCCAGCACTTCGACAGGGCAGGACTATGGCTACACCTTC
CASTSTGQDYGYTF
>NA|NA|TRBJ2-2|TRBV7-9
TGTGCCAGCAGCCCCCGGAGGGGCCGGGACACCGGGGAGCTGTTTTTT
CASSPRRGRDTGELFF
>once|TRBD2|TRBJ2-5|TRBV30
TGTGCCTGGAGTTTGAGCGGGGCGGGAGAAGAGACCCAGTACTTC
CAWSLSGAGEETQYF
>NA|NA|TRBJ1-2|TRBV7-2
TGTGCCAGCAGCCAAGAAGCGGGGCGCGACTACACCTTC
CASSQEAGRDYTF
>few|TRBD2|TRBJ2-7|TRBV15
TGTGCCACCAGCAGAGATCTAGCGGGTGCCAATTACGAGCAGTACTTC
CATSRDLAGANYEQYF
>NA|NA|TRBJ1-5|TRBV6-5
TGTGCCAGCAGCGGGGGGTTGAGCAATCAGCCCCAGCATTTT
CASSGGLSNQPQHF
>NA|NA|TRBJ1-1|TRBV5-6
TGTGCCAGCAGCTTGGTTCACGGGGGATCGAGGACTGAAGCTTTCTTT
CASSLVHGGSRTEAFF
>NA|TRBD2|TRBJ2-5|TRBV6-6
TGTGCCAGCAGCCCCGGGGGGGAGACCCAGTACTTC
CASSPGGETQYF
>many|NA|TRBJ1-5|TRBV7-8
TGTGCCAGCAGCGCTGGACAGCAGCATCAGCCCCAGCATTTT
CASSAGQQHQPQHF
>NA|TRBD1|TRBJ2-7|TRBV5-4
TGTGCCAGCAGCGTGGACAGGGGGACGGTGTACGAGCAGTACTTC
CASSVDRGTVYEQYF
>few|TRBD1|TRBJ2-7|TRBV19
TGTGCCAGTAGTATGGGGACAGGGTTTACGAACGAGCAGTACTTC
CASSMGTGFTNEQYF
>NA|TRBD2|TRBJ2-5|TRBV6-6
TGTGCCAGCAGTCCGGGGGGAAGCGGGAGGAATCAGCGGGAGACCCAGTACTTC
CASSPGGSGRNQRETQYF
>NA|TRBD1|TRBJ1-5|TRBV6-1
TGTGCCAGCAGTGTACAGGGGGCGGATAGCAATCAGCCCCAGCATTTT
CASSVQGADSNQPQHF
>NA|TRBD1|TRBJ2-6|TRBV18
TGTGCCAGCTCACCAATGGTTGGGACAGGGGGGCCTGGGGCCAACGTCTTGACTTTC
CASSPMVGTGGPGANVLTF
>few|NA|TRBJ1-3|TRBV9
TGTGCCAGCAGCCCAGACTACTCGAGGTCTGGAAACACCATATATTTT
CASSPDYSRSGNTIYF
>NA|TRBD2|TRBJ2-3|TRBV11-3
TGTGCCAGCAGCTTAGGCGGGGGGCCCACAGATACGCAGTATTTT
CASSLGGGPTDTQYF
>NA|TRBD1|TRBJ2-1|TRBV3-1/TRBV3-2
TGTGCCAGCAGCCAGTTGACAGGGGGGGAGCAGTTCTTC
CASSQLTGGEQFF
>few|NA|TRBJ2-7|TRBV28
TGTGCCAGCAGTTTTTCTACGTACGAGCAGTACTTC
CASSFSTYEQYF
>NA|TRBD1|TRBJ1-2|TRBV29-1
TGCAGCGTTTCGGACAGGGGCTATGGCTACACCTTC
CSVSDRGYGYTF